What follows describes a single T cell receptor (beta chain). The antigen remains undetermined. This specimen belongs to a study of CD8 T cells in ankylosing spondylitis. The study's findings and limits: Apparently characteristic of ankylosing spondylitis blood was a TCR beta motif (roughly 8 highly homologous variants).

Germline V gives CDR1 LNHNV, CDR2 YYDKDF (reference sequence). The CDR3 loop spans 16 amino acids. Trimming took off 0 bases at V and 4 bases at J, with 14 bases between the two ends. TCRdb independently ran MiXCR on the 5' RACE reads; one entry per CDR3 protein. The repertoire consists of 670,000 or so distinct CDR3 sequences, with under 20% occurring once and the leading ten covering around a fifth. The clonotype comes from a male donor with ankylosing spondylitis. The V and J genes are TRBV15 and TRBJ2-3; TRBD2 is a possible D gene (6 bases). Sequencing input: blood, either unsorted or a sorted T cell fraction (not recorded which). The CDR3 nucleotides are TGTGCCACCAGCAGAGATCCGGGGGACTTCGCAGATACGCAGTATTTT. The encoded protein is CATSRDPGDFADTQYF.